The present T cell receptor beta chain was sequenced within a study of cytomegalovirus exposure and HLA in healthy donors. Across the whole study: Across a few hundred genotyped donors, 81% landed in the Caucasian-associated ancestry cluster. Study results and limitations: Reportedly, TCR beta sequences accurately predicted HLA-A and HLA-B alleles in most subjects.

In the case of this clone: Its antigen remains unidentified.

Each donor was healthy, and each was a bone marrow donor. Vbeta (60) and Jbeta (13) primers were used in the PCR. Assay used: immunoSEQ multiplex PCR; TCRdb lists only in-frame clones, some missing. The sample consists of just over 150,000 clones, about 79% of them appearing once. V shed 0 bases, J shed 6 bases, and the junction held 6 bases outside the gene matches. Germline V CDR1 and CDR2: SGHNT, YENEEA. This CDR3 has 17 residues. V gene TRBV11-3 combines with J gene TRBJ2-5; 14 nucleotides agree with TRBD2. Material: PBMCs. The sequence was collected from a man in his forties or fifties in good health and CMV-seropositive. The CDR3 reads CASSLDGTSGSGQTQYF. The DNA for the CDR3 is TGTGCCAGCAGCTTAGATGGGACTAGCGGGAGCGGCCAGACCCAGTACTTC.